These T cell receptor beta chains were read from a single sample in a study of vaccination and CD4 T cells after COVID-19. These receptors' antigens are unknown. Each CDR3 protein gets one entry after TCRdb re-called the PCR reads with MiXCR. The repertoire holds 9,500 to 14,000 distinct CDR3 sequences, with roughly 54% as singletons. Sequenced input: CD4+ T cells from blood, cultured in vitro. These receptor sequences come from a human donor who had recovered from COVID-19. Both conserved end residues are part of each CDR3. A D gene is named only where the DNA matches it firmly. Some rows mark clone size as missing; the rest say once, few, many or name a class of expanded clone.

v_gene,abundance,j_gene,d_gene,CDR3nt,CDR3aa
TRBV5-8,-,TRBJ2-1,TRBD2,TGTGCCAGCAGCCTAGCGGGATCAACCTACAATGAGCAGTTCTTC,CASSLAGSTYNEQFF
TRBV6-5,few,TRBJ1-1,-,TGTGCCAGCAGTTCGCCCCAGGGTTCAGGAGCTTTCTTT,CASSSPQGSGAFF
TRBV28,-,TRBJ1-3,TRBD1,TGTGCCAGCAGTTTAACCAGGGGGGTGGGCACCATATATTTT,CASSLTRGVGTIYF
TRBV20-1,few,TRBJ1-1,TRBD1,TGCAGTGCTAGAGTAACAGTCAGGGGGCCGAGCACTGAAGCTTTCTTT,CSARVTVRGPSTEAFF
TRBV20-1,few,TRBJ1-1,TRBD1,TGCAGTGCTAGAACCGGGACAGGGGGCGCAAGGGTGAACACTGAAGCTTTCTTT,CSARTGTGGARVNTEAFF
TRBV6-5,medium-sized,TRBJ2-7,TRBD1,TGTGCCAGCAGTTACACCGGGACAGAAGGGCACGAGCAGTACTTC,CASSYTGTEGHEQYF
TRBV7-8,medium-sized,TRBJ1-6,-,TGTGCCAGCTCCCGGGGGGGTGATAATTCACCCCTCCACTTT,CASSRGGDNSPLHF
TRBV6-2/TRBV6-3,-,TRBJ2-1,TRBD2,TGTGCCAACAGTTATCGTAAGACTAGCCCTCAAGCCTCCTACAATGAGCAGTTCTTC,CANSYRKTSPQASYNEQFF
TRBV11-2,-,TRBJ1-2,-,TGTGCCAGCAGACTTACAGGCCGTCGGGACTATGGCTACACCTTC,CASRLTGRRDYGYTF
TRBV7-8,few,TRBJ2-3,TRBD2,TGTGCCAGCACCGATTCAAAAAGCGGGAGTAGTAGAGATACGCAGTATTTT,CASTDSKSGSSRDTQYF
TRBV6-5,-,TRBJ1-2,-,TGTGCCAGCAGTTATCTCGGCATCGGCTATGGCTACACCTTC,CASSYLGIGYGYTF
TRBV20-1,-,TRBJ2-5,-,TGCAGTGCTAGAGAGAGGAGAGGGCAAGAGACCCAGTACTTC,CSARERRGQETQYF
TRBV10-3,-,TRBJ2-1,-,TGTGCCAGCAGTTCTTGGAACAATGAGCAGTTCTTC,CASSSWNNEQFF
TRBV29-1,-,TRBJ2-3,TRBD1,TGCAGCGTGGTTGGACAGGGGGCTTTGGGCACAGATACGCAGTATTTT,CSVVGQGALGTDTQYF
TRBV19,-,TRBJ2-3,-,TGTGCCAGTAGTATGACGAAGGGCGGGACAGATACGCAGTATTTT,CASSMTKGGTDTQYF
TRBV7-9,-,TRBJ2-5,TRBD2,TGTGCCAGCAGCTTTTTAGGCCCTAGCGGGGGAGAGACCCAGTACTTC,CASSFLGPSGGETQYF
TRBV27,few,TRBJ2-2,-,TGTGCCAGCAGCCGTCAGGACACCGGGGAGCTGTTTTTT,CASSRQDTGELFF
TRBV7-2,-,TRBJ1-4,TRBD1,TGTGCCAGCAGCTTAGGGACAGGGAGAAAACTGTTTTTT,CASSLGTGRKLFF
TRBV20-1,-,TRBJ2-1,TRBD2,TGCAGTGCTAGAGATCGCCTTGGACTAGCGGGAAGGAATGAGCAGTTCTTC,CSARDRLGLAGRNEQFF
TRBV20-1,-,TRBJ2-2,-,TGCAGTGCTAAGGCTAGCTCCGGGGAGCTGTTTTTT,CSAKASSGELFF
TRBV20-1,large,TRBJ2-3,-,TGCAGTGCTAGGGGGCAGGGGATCACAGATACGCAGTATTTT,CSARGQGITDTQYF
TRBV5-1,-,TRBJ2-3,TRBD2,TGCGCCAGCAGCTCGACTAGCTCCACAGATACGCAGTATTTT,CASSSTSSTDTQYF
TRBV7-8,few,TRBJ2-3,TRBD2,TGTGCCAGCAGCCGACTAGCGGGGGGTCTCACAGATACGCAGTATTTT,CASSRLAGGLTDTQYF
TRBV24-1,-,TRBJ2-5,-,TGTGCCACCAGTGAGCCCAACAAGGGTGGCAGCGAGACCCAGTACTTC,CATSEPNKGGSETQYF
TRBV7-2,few,TRBJ2-7,-,TGTGCCAGCAGCTTAGTTGGCGCGTGGTACAGCTACGAGCAGTACTTC,CASSLVGAWYSYEQYF
TRBV7-2,once,TRBJ1-2,-,TGTGCCAGCAGCTTAGGTGGTGGCTACACCTTC,CASSLGGGYTF
TRBV2,-,TRBJ2-7,-,TGTGCCAGCAGTGAAACCCCAGACGAGCAGTACTTC,CASSETPDEQYF
TRBV7-7,-,TRBJ2-5,-,TGTGCCAGCAGCTTCGTGGGGGCAGAGACCCAGTACTTC,CASSFVGAETQYF
TRBV29-1,-,TRBJ1-4,-,TGCAGCGTTGTGGGGGGGGCCGGGGAAAAACTGTTTTTT,CSVVGGAGEKLFF
TRBV11-2,-,TRBJ1-5,-,TGTGCCAGCAGCTTAGACAGACATAATCAGCCCCAGCATTTT,CASSLDRHNQPQHF
TRBV20-1,few,TRBJ1-2,-,TGCAGTGCTAGAGGGAGGTCCCACTATGGCTACACCTTC,CSARGRSHYGYTF
TRBV6-1,few,TRBJ2-7,TRBD2,TGTGCCAGCAGAAGGGCTAGCGGGAGCCGAGGGGCCTACGAGCAGTACTTC,CASRRASGSRGAYEQYF
TRBV7-2,-,TRBJ1-1,-,TGTGCCAGCAGCTCGGACAGTTACACTGAAGCTTTCTTT,CASSSDSYTEAFF
TRBV6-1,few,TRBJ1-6,-,TGTGCCAGCAGTCTACGACAGACAGATACACCCCTCCACTTT,CASSLRQTDTPLHF
TRBV5-4,few,TRBJ1-2,-,TGTGCCAGCAGCGAGGACAGCCTCTATGGCTACACCTTC,CASSEDSLYGYTF
TRBV19,few,TRBJ2-5,TRBD1,TGTGCCAGTAGTGTTCGGGACAGTCAAGAGACCCAGTACTTC,CASSVRDSQETQYF
TRBV27,-,TRBJ1-1,-,TGTGCCAGCAGCCCCTATGTGGGGATGAACACTGAAGCTTTCTTT,CASSPYVGMNTEAFF
TRBV10-1,-,TRBJ2-1,-,TGCGCCAGCAGTGATTCGGGGTTTCAAGGTGAGCAGTTCTTC,CASSDSGFQGEQFF
TRBV5-4,-,TRBJ1-6,TRBD1,TGTGCCAGCAGCTCCTCTTTAACAGGGGGCTCACTACCCCTCCACTTT,CASSSSLTGGSLPLHF
TRBV2,once,TRBJ2-2,TRBD1,TGTGCCAGCAGTTACCCTCTGACAGGGCCCACTAACACCGGGGAGCTGTTTTTT,CASSYPLTGPTNTGELFF
TRBV20-1,-,TRBJ1-2,-,TGCAGTGCTAGTCTCGCAGGGGCCTCTGGCTACACCTTC,CSASLAGASGYTF
TRBV6-1,-,TRBJ2-6,TRBD2,TGTGCCAGCAGTCGGCTAGCGGGGAACTCTGGGGCCAACGTCCTGACTTTC,CASSRLAGNSGANVLTF
TRBV7-3,once,TRBJ2-1,TRBD2,TGTGCCAGCAGCGCAAGCGGGGATCTCTCCAATGAGCAGTTCTTC,CASSASGDLSNEQFF
TRBV7-3,-,TRBJ2-7,-,TGTGCCAGCAGCGCCGAAGTGGGCAGGGCAGCGGAGCAGTACTTC,CASSAEVGRAAEQYF
TRBV12-3/TRBV12-4,-,TRBJ2-7,-,TGTGCCAGCAGTTACCTCGCCACATACGAGCAGTACTTC,CASSYLATYEQYF
TRBV20-1,-,TRBJ2-3,-,TGCAGTGCCAGAGGGCAAGGCACAGATACGCAGTATTTT,CSARGQGTDTQYF
TRBV20-1,-,TRBJ1-2,-,TGCAGTGCTAGGTCGGGAGATGGCTACACCTTC,CSARSGDGYTF
TRBV5-6,-,TRBJ2-3,TRBD2,TGTGCCAGCAGCGTCGTCGGGGGGGCCGATACGCAGTATTTT,CASSVVGGADTQYF
TRBV11-3,medium-sized,TRBJ2-7,-,TGTGCCAGCAGCCCCTGGGGTGCTAGCATCGACGAGCAGTACTTC,CASSPWGASIDEQYF
TRBV2,-,TRBJ1-5,-,TGTGCCAGCAGTGAGGGGGATTTGAGCAATCAGCCCCAGCATTTT,CASSEGDLSNQPQHF
TRBV15,few,TRBJ2-1,-,TGTGCCACCAGCAGAGGCCGCTCGTCCTCAGCGGATGAGCAGTTCTTC,CATSRGRSSSADEQFF
TRBV28,-,TRBJ2-2,-,TGTGCCAGCAGTTTACGCAGGGAGCACGGGGAGCTGTTTTTT,CASSLRREHGELFF
TRBV7-2,-,TRBJ2-3,TRBD2,TGTGCCAGCAGGCTGCTCCTCCAGCTAGCGGGAGGGAGCACAGATACGCAGTATTTT,CASRLLLQLAGGSTDTQYF
TRBV2,-,TRBJ1-2,-,TGTGCCAGCAGTCCGGGACAAGTTTATGGCTACACCTTC,CASSPGQVYGYTF
TRBV15,few,TRBJ1-2,-,TGTGCCACCAGCTTAGGACCCGGCGGAGACTATGGCTACACCTTC,CATSLGPGGDYGYTF
TRBV19,-,TRBJ2-1,-,TGTGCCAGTAGTATCGATCCTACTCGGGCGTTCTTC,CASSIDPTRAFF
TRBV5-1,-,TRBJ2-3,TRBD2,TGCGCCAGCATGGGCGGGGGGTCCACAGATACGCAGTATTTT,CASMGGGSTDTQYF
TRBV6-2/TRBV6-3,-,TRBJ1-1,TRBD1,TGTGCCAGCAGTTACCGGCGACAGGGGCGCAACACTGAAGCTTTCTTT,CASSYRRQGRNTEAFF
TRBV10-3,-,TRBJ2-3,TRBD2,TGTGCCATCAGTGGAGCTAGCGGGAGGGCGGGCACAGATACGCAGTATTTT,CAISGASGRAGTDTQYF